The rows below give T cell receptor beta chains drawn from one sample of a study of low-dose radiotherapy and immunotherapy resistance in tumors. TCRdb passed the reads through MiXCR, listing each CDR3 protein once. Of more than 50,000 distinct CDR3 sequences in the sample, almost 25% were seen once. The sample consisted of PBMCs, taken before treatment. Receptors originate from a male donor with prostate cancer. Both conserved end residues are part of each CDR3. A D gene is named only where the DNA matches it firmly. Size is stated for part of the rows, as once, few or many counts, or as a class when the clone is expanded.

>-|many|TRBV10-3|TRBJ2-7
CAISDPRGETHEQYF
TGTGCCATCAGTGACCCGAGAGGCGAGACCCACGAGCAGTACTTC
>TRBD2|-|TRBV3-1|TRBJ2-2
CASSPRLANTGELFF
TGTGCCAGCAGCCCTCGACTAGCCAACACCGGGGAGCTGTTTTTT
>TRBD1|-|TRBV5-3|TRBJ2-7
CASSLDRRQYF
TGTGCCAGCAGCTTGGACAGGCGGCAGTACTTC
>TRBD1|-|TRBV12-3/TRBV12-4|TRBJ1-5
CASRATGGPQPQHF
TGTGCCAGCAGGGCAACAGGGGGCCCTCAGCCCCAGCATTTT
>-|many|TRBV18|TRBJ2-3
CASSPVGGSTDTQYF
TGTGCCAGCTCACCTGTAGGGGGGAGCACAGATACGCAGTATTTT
>TRBD1|few|TRBV12-3/TRBV12-4|TRBJ2-7
CASSFGTGSYEQYF
TGTGCCAGCAGTTTCGGGACAGGGTCCTACGAGCAGTACTTC
>TRBD2|many|TRBV2|TRBJ2-3
CASSEGSGRVSTDTQYF
TGTGCCAGCAGTGAGGGTAGCGGGAGGGTGAGCACAGATACGCAGTATTTT
>-|-|TRBV29-1|TRBJ2-1
CSVEEGVDEQFF
TGCAGCGTTGAAGAGGGAGTGGATGAGCAGTTCTTC
>-|-|TRBV4-3|TRBJ2-2
CASSQDRGIESGELFF
TGCGCCAGCAGCCAAGATAGGGGCATAGAATCCGGGGAGCTGTTTTTT
>-|medium-sized|TRBV5-1|TRBJ2-1
CASSGQVGPNEQFF
TGCGCCAGCAGCGGTCAGGTGGGTCCCAATGAGCAGTTCTTC
>TRBD1|many|TRBV5-4|TRBJ2-3
CASSSRTGGISTDTQYF
TGTGCCAGCAGCTCCCGGACAGGGGGCATAAGCACAGATACGCAGTATTTT
>-|many|TRBV24-1|TRBJ2-1
CATSDPPGQGSGGNEQFF
TGTGCCACCAGTGATCCTCCCGGACAGGGGTCGGGGGGGAATGAGCAGTTCTTC
>-|few|TRBV29-1|TRBJ2-7
CSVEADNAYEQYF
TGCAGCGTTGAAGCTGACAATGCCTACGAGCAGTACTTC
>-|-|TRBV20-1|TRBJ2-1
CSARALPDGAGNEQFF
TGCAGTGCTAGAGCTCTCCCGGACGGGGCGGGCAATGAGCAGTTCTTC
>TRBD2|-|TRBV20-1|TRBJ2-1
CSARGLAGGEQFF
TGCAGTGCTAGAGGCCTAGCGGGAGGTGAGCAGTTCTTC
>-|many|TRBV20-1|TRBJ2-5
CSAIHTNQETQYF
TGCAGTGCTATCCACACAAATCAAGAGACCCAGTACTTC
>-|-|TRBV18|TRBJ2-6
CASSPKGPRSQGANVLTF
TGTGCCAGCTCACCTAAGGGTCCACGGTCGCAGGGGGCCAACGTCCTGACTTTC
>TRBD2|many|TRBV2|TRBJ2-1
CASSEASGTNEQFF
TGTGCCAGCAGTGAGGCTAGCGGTACCAATGAGCAGTTCTTC
>TRBD1|many|TRBV12-3/TRBV12-4|TRBJ1-1
CASSLNDRAANTEAFF
TGTGCCAGCAGCCTGAACGACAGGGCTGCGAACACTGAAGCTTTCTTT
>TRBD1|many|TRBV6-6|TRBJ2-5
CASRDRPGQGFQETQYF
TGTGCCAGCAGGGATAGGCCGGGACAGGGCTTCCAAGAGACCCAGTACTTC
>-|-|TRBV6-1|TRBJ1-5
CASSVDSTPTLNQPQHF
TGTGCCAGCAGTGTTGACAGCACCCCTACTCTTAATCAGCCCCAGCATTTT
>-|many|TRBV15|TRBJ1-4
CATSRAIDRNEKLFF
TGTGCCACCAGCAGAGCCATAGACAGGAATGAAAAACTGTTTTTT
>-|many|TRBV6-9|TRBJ1-1
CASSYSSNTEAFF
TGTGCCAGCAGTTATTCAAGCAACACTGAAGCTTTCTTT
>-|many|TRBV28|TRBJ1-5
CASRNLNDNQPQHF
TGTGCCAGCAGGAATCTTAACGACAATCAGCCCCAGCATTTT
>-|many|TRBV14|TRBJ2-3
CASGGYTDTQYF
TGTGCCAGCGGCGGCTACACAGATACGCAGTATTTT
>-|many|TRBV7-2|TRBJ2-1
CASSLGAGQIPPYNEQFF
TGTGCCAGCAGCTTAGGAGCAGGTCAGATCCCGCCCTACAATGAGCAGTTCTTC
>-|many|TRBV19|TRBJ1-6
CASRDIQGNNSPLHF
TGTGCCAGTAGAGACATACAGGGAAATAATTCACCCCTCCACTTT
>TRBD1|many|TRBV28|TRBJ1-2
CASRSYRDSHGYTF
TGTGCCAGCAGATCTTACCGGGACAGTCATGGCTACACCTTC
>TRBD1|many|TRBV5-1|TRBJ2-2
CASGRNAGQGTGELFF
TGCGCCAGCGGACGAAACGCGGGACAGGGAACCGGGGAGCTGTTTTTT
>-|many|TRBV5-1|TRBJ2-2
CASSFDSTSRRELFF
TGCGCCAGCAGCTTTGATTCTACGAGCAGAAGGGAGCTGTTTTTT
>-|-|TRBV28|TRBJ2-1
CASSLDSLRLPFF
TGTGCCAGCAGTTTGGATAGCCTGAGGTTACCGTTCTTC
>TRBD1|few|TRBV28|TRBJ1-2
CASEGTGGLGGYTF
TGTGCCAGCGAAGGGACAGGCGGTTTAGGTGGCTACACCTTC
>-|many|TRBV2|TRBJ1-2
CASLVDQGLYGYTF
TGTGCCAGTTTAGTAGATCAGGGATTATATGGCTACACCTTC
>TRBD1|-|TRBV6-2/TRBV6-3|TRBJ1-2
CASSDRDRGNGYTF
TGTGCCAGCAGTGACCGGGACAGGGGCAATGGCTACACCTTC
>-|-|TRBV3-1|TRBJ2-5
CASSQSGGAGETQYF
TGTGCCAGCAGCCAGTCGGGGGGCGCAGGGGAGACCCAGTACTTC
>TRBD1|-|TRBV7-8|TRBJ2-7
CASSPGTGDYEQYF
TGTGCCAGCAGCCCCGGGACAGGAGACTACGAGCAGTACTTC
>-|many|TRBV2|TRBJ2-3
CASIEVRTDTQYF
TGTGCCAGCATAGAGGTTCGCACAGATACGCAGTATTTT
>TRBD1|-|TRBV20-1|TRBJ2-7
CSATRDRGYEQYF
TGCAGTGCTACCCGGGACAGGGGTTACGAGCAGTACTTC
>-|many|TRBV18|TRBJ1-1
CASSPRDREAFF
TGTGCCAGCTCACCACGGGACCGTGAAGCTTTCTTT
>-|many|TRBV19|TRBJ1-5
CASSRASGSGNQPQHF
TGTGCCAGTAGTAGAGCCAGCGGTAGTGGGAATCAGCCCCAGCATTTT
>TRBD1|many|TRBV13|TRBJ2-7
CASSPRGQVLHEQYF
TGTGCCAGCAGCCCGCGGGGACAGGTACTTCACGAGCAGTACTTC
>-|many|TRBV19|TRBJ1-1
CASRSDGNTEAFF
TGTGCCAGTAGATCAGACGGGAACACTGAAGCTTTCTTT